These 5 T cell receptor beta chains were sequenced from one sample in a study of shared clonotypes between healthy human individuals. TCRdb's table, derived via immunoSEQ multiplex PCR, lists solely in-frame clones and lacks some. The sample shows over a million clones, around 78% of them seen only once. Sequenced material: memory CD4+ T cells from PBMCs. The subset here: CD45RA-negative fraction. These TCRs come from a man younger than 30 in good health. Some clones in this sample may be carry-over from other donors' samples.

As concerns this clone: Other DNA variants within this sample encode the same CDR3. The CDR3 DNA sequence: TGTGCCAGCAGCACATACTACGAGCAGTACTTC. This translates into CASSTYYEQYF. The chain links TRBV7-8 to TRBJ2-7; no firm D call. CDR3 length: 11 amino acids. Germline V gene data show CDR1 as SGHVS and CDR2 as FQNEAQ. Trimming took 5 bases from V and 3 from J, leaving 5 bases between them. Looking up the rest from reference TRBV7-8 and TRBJ2-7 gives the full variable domain: GAGVSQSPRYKVAKRGQDVALRCDPISGHVSLFWYQQALGQGPEFLTYFQNEAQLDKSGLPSDRFFAERPEGSVSTLKIQRTQQEDSAVYLCASSTYYEQYFGPGTRLTVT.

This rearrangement joins TRBV19 to TRBJ1-5; D may be TRBD1 (5 bases). Per germline, CDR1 LNHDA and CDR2 SQIVND (reference sequence). Trimming left V 6 bases short and J 4 bases short, with 16 bases between. The CDR3 length is 15 residues. The CDR3: CASRLIGTANQPQHF. CDR3 nucleotides: TGTGCCAGTAGGTTGATAGGGACGGCTAATCAGCCCCAGCATTTT.

V is TRBV19 and J is TRBJ1-2; D remains ambiguous. Germline values: CDR1 LNHDA, CDR2 SQIVND (reference sequence). V lost 3 bases to trimming and J lost 6 bases, with 11 bases between them. The CDR3 spans 13 residues. The CDR3 spells CASSITLVDGYTF. As DNA, the CDR3 is TGTGCCAGTAGTATTACCCTAGTGGATGGCTACACCTTC.

This clone has only a few counts. This sequence joins TRBV9 and TRBJ2-1, with TRBD1 identical over 7 bases. The CDR3 runs 14 residues. The ends lost 2 bases at V and 4 bases at J; junction bases unmatched: 3. Per the germline V gene, CDR1 is SGDLS and CDR2 is YYNGEE. CDR3 sequence reads: CASSVQGEYNEQFF. In DNA form, the CDR3 reads TGTGCCAGCAGCGTGCAGGGGGAATACAATGAGCAGTTCTTC.

Ten or more counts support this clone. The chain couples TRBV28 to TRBJ1-1; D is unresolved. V was shortened by 6 bases and J by 0 bases, with 14 bases between the two germline ends. Germline V lookup: CDR1 MDHEN, CDR2 SYDVKM. This CDR3 contains 15 residues. CDR3 nucleotides: TGTGCCAGCAGCCCCTCAGCAAGGGTGAACACTGAAGCTTTCTTT. Amino acids: CASSPSARVNTEAFF.